The entry below gives a single TCR beta chain sequence along with its context. This clone has just one count. Its antigen target is currently unknown. No clone much larger than this one lies a single base away; base qualities are absent. This sample is drawn from a study of cytomegalovirus exposure and HLA in healthy donors (dated by TCRdb to 2017 to 2019). In terms of the full investigation: An earlier analysis of 587 of the donors reported about 280 Gb of sequence data and about 120 million unique TCR beta sequences obtained from about 179 million T cells. Approximately 300 gigabases of sequencing data and 70 million to 100 million unique TCR sequences made up an early release that covered approximately 620 HLA-typed donors. Of the roughly 400 genotyped donors, less than 90% were placed in the genetic ancestry cluster associated with self-reported Caucasian donors. The study aimed to test whether cataloging public T cell receptors could reveal signatures of past pathogen exposure. The study used immunosequencing to profile the T cell repertoires of approximately 650 subjects and linked those repertoires to cytomegalovirus serostatus. Along with the roughly 700-subject first cohort, a separate validation cohort of over a hundred different subjects was used. High-throughput TCR immunosequencing, statistical association of individual TCRs with disease status, and machine learning were combined to predict cytomegalovirus infection status. A later analysis re-analyzed previously published TCR beta repertoires from 666 donors and added high-resolution HLA genotyping to study TCR occurrence patterns. The later analysis used no new phenotypic data to find candidate immune exposures, relying instead on TCR beta sequences and their occurrence across donors. In an earlier analysis of a few hundred of the donors, high-throughput TCR beta sequencing was used to judge whether each TCR beta V gene segment behaved as functional or pseudogenic. Donor age, sex, ethnicity and CMV serostatus were compiled together with the repertoire data. A later genetic analysis took genome-wide SNP genotypes for about 55% of the 666 donors and used that subset as a discovery cohort. Every discovery cohort repertoire had been produced on one sequencing platform. HLA typing included class I and class II loci at four-digit resolution. Typing coverage varied by locus: roughly 629-630 donors for A, B, C, DRB1 and DQB1; approximately 520 for DQA1; over 600 for DPA1; around 450 for DPB1. Roughly 5 DR-DQ haplotypes were handled as single units for association and clustering, since linkage in the cohort was strong. Across 300 to 400 genotyped donors of the cohort, an average of roughly 250,000 unique TCR beta nucleotide sequences per donor were sequenced, and approximately 17% of those sequences were non-productive. Overall study outcomes, separate from this receptor: Broadly in line with IMGT annotations, most TCR beta V segments showed up in productive rearrangements about 87% or about 30% of the time in an earlier analysis of 587 of the donors. The cohort was sequenced for TCR beta chains only, and without alpha or paired-chain data the features that could be detected were limited. Three of the identified cytomegalovirus-associated TCR beta chains were confirmed in vitro to be specific for cytomegalovirus antigens. The study listed 150 to 200 TCR beta chains as associated with cytomegalovirus. A further reported finding was that TCR beta sequences accurately predicted the HLA-A and HLA-B alleles for most subjects in the first cohort. V-gene and J-gene trimming of TCR beta chains was associated with a missense DCLRE1C variant in a later genetic analysis, and the association was replicated in an independent cohort. The classifier was reported to diagnose cytomegalovirus status with high specificity and sensitivity in both the original and validation cohorts. Because HLA typing was unavailable for some donors at each locus, only the typed subset was used in association tests. At a false discovery rate of 0.05, a later analysis linked 15,000 to 20,000 TCR beta sequences to specific HLA alleles. The sequencing pipeline was judged likely to have produced a cluster of highly shared sequence variants as a technical artifact. The authors suggested that the approach could potentially be generalized to other disease states and immunological phenotypes. In a later genetic analysis, fewer N-insertions in productive TCRs were reported among donors in an Asian-associated ancestry cluster than the roughly 710-donor mean. When HLA alleles, especially DR and DQ, strongly co-occurred, TCR associations were difficult to assign to individual alleles. Correlated functional status among segregating V segments might reflect linkage disequilibrium, but an unknown experimental factor could not be ruled out. A later analysis found that HLA-associated TCR beta chains were more clonally expanded and had lower generation probabilities than equally common non-associated chains. A later analysis found that most CMV-associated TCR beta chains appeared HLA-restricted, with HLA associations seemingly driven largely by CMV exposure. CMV serostatus was the only immune exposure information available for the cohort. In a later analysis, the rate of TCR association differed among HLA loci, with DRB1 alleles having the most associated TCRs and HLA-C alleles having the fewest. Sequencing depth was assumed to be roughly uniform across donors in the presence/absence analyses, though that assumption may not hold. Because counts were too low, 15 to 20 rarely observed V segments, including chromosome 9 orphons, were excluded from the earlier analysis of around 640 of the donors. Several of the top co-occurrence clusters appeared to be linked to parvovirus B19, influenza, CMV and Epstein-Barr virus, according to a later analysis. While some public TCRs were present in many individuals, most TCR sequences turned up only very rarely across donors.

The cohort was made up of 666 healthy bone marrow donors. At the time of sampling, all cohort members were nominally healthy, though unrecorded immune exposures were likely present. The donor was CMV seropositive and was included in the group of approximately 300 seropositive cohort members. A peripheral blood sample was provided by each donor, and peripheral blood mononuclear cells were used for TCR beta sequencing. Genomic DNA extraction from the blood cell samples was performed with the Qiagen DNeasy Blood Extraction Kit. Libraries were constructed by the immunoSEQ multiplex PCR assay. For the multiplex PCR, a mixture combining 60 forward primers for TCR Vbeta segments and 13 reverse primers for TCR Jbeta segments was used. The CDR3 region of rearranged TCR beta genes was amplified from genomic DNA by a multiplex PCR assay. On the Illumina HiSeq System, the amplified TCR beta libraries were sequenced as 87-base-pair reads. The authors' pipeline ran thus. A later analysis tallied tens of millions of unique TCR beta chains across the 666 repertoires, and some 10 million of those chains were shared by two or more donors. To remove PCR and sequencing errors, raw reads were error-corrected and collapsed into unique sequences using a nearest-neighbor algorithm that merged closely related sequences. Alignment of CDR3 sequences to IMGT reference sequences was used to assign V, D and J gene segments. For a sequence to be retained, a match of at least six nucleotides to both a V gene segment and a J gene segment was required. Rearrangements were called productive when the CDR3 lacked stop codons and stayed in frame with V and J; all others were non-productive. CDR3 was defined by IMGT convention, running from the second conserved V-encoded cysteine to the conserved J-encoded phenylalanine. In an earlier analysis of around 570 of the donors, sequences lacking an unambiguous match to a single V gene segment were excluded. In an earlier analysis of more than 500 of the donors, a V segment was called functional when productive rearrangements were above 56.7%, and segregating when the standard deviation between donors exceeded 5%. A statistical classification framework was built to diagnose cytomegalovirus status from the catalog of TCR beta chain sequences. V and J gene assignment, in a later analysis, came from comparing TCR nucleotide sequences with IMGT/GENE-DB human TR gene sequences. The TCRdist pipeline was used in a later analysis to assign CDR3 sequences and most-parsimonious VDJ recombination scenarios. In a later analysis, each TCR beta chain was defined by its CDR3 amino acid sequence together with its V-gene family, and reads lacking a unique V-gene family were excluded. As a way to deal with suspected cross-contamination and a sequencing artifact, a later analysis dropped 450 to 600 nucleotide sequences that were highly shared and had low generation probability. A later analysis calculated a clonal expansion index for each public chain from normalized within-repertoire ranks of inferred template counts. In a later analysis, generation probabilities were computed using a VDJ recombination model fitted to out-of-frame rearrangements, and the results were checked against IGoR. In a later analysis, TCR-TCR, TCR-HLA and TCR-CMV co-occurrence was scored with hypergeometric tests, and a repertoire-size bias correction was applied to TCR pairs. A later analysis estimated false discovery rates by permuting HLA or CMV assignments 20 times. In a later analysis, co-occurring TCRs were grouped with DBSCAN, and TCRdist sequence similarity was added when clustering was performed within HLA-allele-positive subsets. Repertoires with fewer than 30,000 or more than 120,000 public chains were left out of co-occurrence clustering, as were several repertoires with anomalous nucleotide sharing. TCRdb limited this immuneACCESS table to in-frame rearrangements with V and J called. A share of clones is missing; checked studies link under half to unresolved V genes, and the rest is unexplained. V and J calls and clone size follow that table, whereas D and trimming were derived from the DNA. The sample profile shows over 100,000 clones; around four fifths of them were found once. Roughly 2.1% of the sample is in the top ten clones.

This sequence was found in a woman aged 40 to 50 in good health and CMV-seropositive. Sequencing was carried out using PBMCs.

The CDR3 reads as follows: CASSFIYGDMGTGELFF. The DNA sequence is as follows: TGTGCCAGCAGTTTTATTTACGGGGACATGGGCACCGGGGAGCTGTTTTTT. The chain was built from TRBV28 and TRBJ2-2, with TRBD1 tentatively as D gene (6 bases match). Trimming at the junction amounts to 3 bases on V and 4 bases on J, and the germline ends lie 18 bases apart. The germline V gene supplies CDR1 MDHEN and CDR2 SYDVKM. From cysteine to phenylalanine, the CDR3 is 17 amino acids long. Only the CDR3 part of the read is kept: 51 bases, read in frame from the first base.